The 5 T cell receptor beta chains presented below share a single source sample, sequenced in a study of cytomegalovirus exposure and HLA in healthy donors. Use of 60 Vbeta and 13 Jbeta primers characterized the PCR. Data came from immunoSEQ multiplex PCR; TCRdb stores just in-frame clones and leaves some out. The table records 85,000 to 100,000 clones, more than 60% of them present only once. Sequenced: PBMCs. These receptors were collected from a human donor in good health.

The chain is built from TRBV6-5 and TRBJ1-4; 8 nucleotides line up with TRBD1. This CDR3 comprises 13 residues. Germline V CDR1 and CDR2: MNHEY, SVGAGI. After removal of 8 bases from V and 6 bases from J, the junction contained 5 bases not matched to a gene. For the CDR3, the DNA is TGTGCCAGCTCAGGGGGCTCGGATGAAAAACTGTTTTTT. It translates to CASSGGSDEKLFF.

This rearrangement joins TRBV14 to TRBJ1-2, with 9 bases aligning to TRBD1. The junction had 6 bases not matched to a gene; V was cut back by 0 bases and J by 1 base. The CDR3 loop spans 17 amino acids. Per germline, CDR1 SGHDN and CDR2 FVKESK. The CDR3, as DNA: TGTGCCAGCAGCCAAGATGGGACAGGGAGCCTTAACTATGGCTACACCTTC. This translates into CASSQDGTGSLNYGYTF.

The chain carries TRBV27 and TRBJ1-2; 10 positions agree with TRBD1. Germline CDR1 and CDR2: MNHEY and SMNVEV (reference sequence). This CDR3 is built from 15 residues. The trim removed 2 bases at V and 4 bases at J, leaving 4 bases unmatched. DNA for the CDR3: TGTGCCAGCAGTTTACAGGGACAGGGGATCTATGGCTACACCTTC. Its translation: CASSLQGQGIYGYTF.

This clone was detected only a few times. Within the sample, other DNA sequences also encode this same CDR3. CDR3 coding DNA: TGTGCCAGCTCACCCCCTAGCACAGATACGCAGTATTTT. Encoded protein: CASSPPSTDTQYF. This chain joins TRBV18 and TRBJ2-3; D unresolved. Looked up from germline, CDR1 is KGHSH and CDR2 is LQKENI. The CDR3 has 13 amino acids. V was shortened by 3 bases and J by 0 bases, with 4 bases between the two germline ends.

The chain joins TRBV6-1 to TRBJ2-3, with 8 bases matching TRBD2. CDR1 is MNHNS and CDR2 is SASEGT in the germline V gene. CDR3 size: 18 residues. V was pared by 4 bases and J by 2 bases, with 14 bases of the junction left unmatched. Here the CDR3 DNA reads TGTGCCAGCAGTGTTCTCACCGGGACTAGGGGCTACACAGATACGCAGTATTTT. Encoded protein: CASSVLTGTRGYTDTQYF.